This T cell receptor (beta chain) is from a study of T cells after somatic rescue of genetic block. Profiled with immunoSEQ multiplex PCR; TCRdb holds only in-frame clones, not every one. The top ten hold approximately 2.9% of the sample, which has 70,000 or so clones, 85% to 95% seen once. Between the trimmed V and J ends, which lost 3 bases and 4 bases, there was a span of 13 bases. The CDR3 contains 14 residues. The germline V gene encodes CDR1 SGHNT and CDR2 YYREEE (reference sequence). The chain couples TRBV5-4 to TRBJ1-1, with D maybe TRBD1 (5 bases). The material sequenced was peripheral blood mononuclear cells (PBMCs). The sequence was obtained from a man aged 40-49 years. The CDR3 is CASSSGLGGTEAFF. CDR3 nucleotide sequence: TGTGCCAGCAGCTCGGGGCTGGGGGGCACTGAAGCTTTCTTT.